The 8 T cell receptor beta chains given below trace back to one sample, sequenced in a study of T cell responses to AZD1222 COVID-19 vaccine. Sequenced by immunoSEQ multiplex PCR; TCRdb stores in-frame clones only, minus some. Found here are approximately 220,000 clones, 90% to 95% of them singletons; the top ten hold roughly 1%. Here the sequenced sample was peripheral blood, taken on day 0 of MenACWY control vaccination. Source of these receptors: an adult in good health.

The V and J genes are TRBV6-5 and TRBJ2-1, with D perhaps TRBD1 (6 bases). In germline, CDR1 is MNHEY, CDR2 SVGAGI. The CDR3 extends over 14 amino acids. The V end lost 6 bases, the J end lost 4 bases, and 13 bases lay between the germline ends. In nucleotides, the CDR3 is TGTGCCAGCAGCCTGTCGGACAGTTACAATGAGCAGTTCTTC. This sequence encodes CASSLSDSYNEQFF.

The V and J genes are TRBV5-1 and TRBJ2-2; perhaps TRBD1 as D (6 bases). The germline gives CDR1 SGHRS, CDR2 YFSETQ. V was shortened by 7 bases and J by 0 bases, with 10 bases between the two germline ends. This CDR3 region has 14 residues. The CDR3 is CASRRGSNTGELFF. As DNA, the CDR3 is TGCGCCAGCCGTAGGGGGTCGAACACCGGGGAGCTGTTTTTT.

This rearrangement joins TRBV27 to TRBJ1-2; D is unclear. In germline, CDR1 is MNHEY, CDR2 SMNVEV (reference sequence). The CDR3 is made up of 14 amino acids. V lost 6 bases and J lost 2, with 13 bases in between. CDR3 DNA: TGTGCCAGCAGATACAACTCAGGCAACTATGGCTACACCTTC. It specifies CASRYNSGNYGYTF.

This sequence joins TRBV7-6 and TRBJ1-5; no clear D. Trimming pared 2 bases from V and 1 base from J, leaving 9 bases between. This CDR3 is 15 amino acids long. The V gene's germline CDR1 is SGHVS and CDR2 FNYEAQ. The DNA of the CDR3 is TGTGCCAGCAGCTTAATTGAGGGAAGCAATCAGCCCCAGCATTTT. This gives the protein CASSLIEGSNQPQHF.

V usage is TRBV5-1 and J usage is TRBJ2-6, with TRBD1 as a possible D gene (6 bases). Germline lookup yields CDR1 SGHRS and CDR2 YFSETQ. Between the trimmed V and J ends, which lost 4 bases and 0 bases, there was a span of 26 bases. The CDR3 has 21 amino acids. The CDR3 reads CASSLTIGRARGNSGANVLTF. CDR3 nucleotide sequence: TGCGCCAGCAGCCTTACCATAGGGCGGGCCAGGGGAAACTCTGGGGCCAACGTCCTGACTTTC.

The chain recombines TRBV10-2 with TRBJ2-2, with D possibly TRBD2 on 6 matching bases. CDR3 length: 14 residues. CDR1 is WSHSY and CDR2 is SAAADI in the germline V gene. Trimming removed 7 bases at V and 4 bases at J, with 13 bases between. CDR3 sequence: CASKGLASTGELFF. The CDR3 DNA sequence: TGCGCCAGCAAAGGTCTAGCGAGCACCGGGGAGCTGTTTTTT.

The rearrangement joins TRBV7-2 to TRBJ1-6; D call uncertain. From germline, CDR1 is SGHTA and CDR2 FQGNSA. The CDR3 runs to 15 residues. V lost 1 base to trimming and J lost 1 base, with 5 bases between them. CDR3 residues: CASSLVGSYNSPLHF. The CDR3 DNA reads as TGTGCCAGCAGCTTAGTGGGATCCTATAATTCACCCCTCCACTTT.

The chain carries TRBV5-6 and TRBJ2-7; the D is unclear. From germline, CDR1 is SGHDT and CDR2 YYEEEE. V lost 1 base, J lost 5 bases, and 13 bases lay in between. The CDR3 length is 14 residues. The CDR3 coding sequence is TGTGCCAGCAGCTTGTCGAAGACACTCCACGAGCAGTACTTC. Translation: CASSLSKTLHEQYF.